Listed below are T cell receptor beta chains from one sample, sequenced in a study of shared clonotypes between healthy human individuals. Sequencing was performed with immunoSEQ multiplex PCR; in TCRdb, only in-frame clones are kept and a portion is missing. This table holds 400,000 to 550,000 clones, roughly 78% found once. The sequencing sample was made of PBMCs. These receptors were collected from a woman in her forties in good health. Some clones in this sample may be carry-over from other donors' samples. CDR3s include the opening cysteine and the closing phenylalanine or tryptophan. Fields, in order: V gene, J gene, clone size, D gene, CDR3 protein, CDR3 DNA. The D gene is left open where the match is weak. Some rows mark clone size as missing; the rest say once, few, many or name a class of expanded clone.

V: TRBV28; J: TRBJ2-7; size: .; D: .; CDR3: CASSSLGGKSYEQYF; DNA: TGTGCCAGCAGTTCCTTGGGCGGGAAATCCTACGAGCAGTACTTC
V: TRBV5-1; J: TRBJ1-2; size: few; D: TRBD1; CDR3: CASSLQGSNYGYTF; DNA: TGCGCCAGCAGCTTACAGGGGTCAAACTATGGCTACACCTTC
V: TRBV7-3; J: TRBJ2-7; size: .; D: TRBD1; CDR3: CASSPETGTYEQYF; DNA: TGTGCCAGCAGCCCTGAGACAGGGACCTACGAGCAGTACTTC
V: TRBV18; J: TRBJ2-5; size: .; D: .; CDR3: CASSQSGQETQYF; DNA: TGTGCCAGCTCACAATCGGGGCAAGAGACCCAGTACTTC
V: TRBV4-1; J: TRBJ1-3; size: .; D: TRBD1; CDR3: CASSQDGQVGNTIYF; DNA: TGCGCCAGCAGCCAAGACGGACAGGTTGGAAACACCATATATTTT
V: TRBV28; J: TRBJ1-5; size: .; D: .; CDR3: CASGGGGQPQHF; DNA: TGTGCCAGCGGGGGGGGTGGTCAGCCCCAGCATTTT
V: TRBV27; J: TRBJ1-1; size: .; D: .; CDR3: CASSSAGERTEAFF; DNA: TGTGCCAGCAGTTCGGCGGGGGAGAGGACTGAAGCTTTCTTT
V: TRBV7-8; J: TRBJ2-3; size: .; D: TRBD2; CDR3: CASSPTSGRTDTQYF; DNA: TGTGCCAGCAGCCCGACTAGCGGGAGGACAGATACGCAGTATTTT
V: TRBV6-1; J: TRBJ2-1; size: many; D: .; CDR3: CASSQYSEGAGEQFF; DNA: TGTGCCAGCAGCCAATACAGCGAGGGAGCGGGTGAGCAGTTCTTC
V: TRBV11-2; J: TRBJ2-4; size: .; D: .; CDR3: CASSAIIAKNIQYF; DNA: TGTGCCAGCAGTGCGATAATAGCCAAAAACATTCAGTACTTC
V: TRBV29-1; J: TRBJ1-2; size: few; D: .; CDR3: CSVEGGYTF; DNA: TGCAGCGTTGAAGGGGGCTACACCTTC
V: TRBV6-5; J: TRBJ2-1; size: .; D: .; CDR3: CASSYSLAFNEQFF; DNA: TGTGCCAGCAGTTACTCACTAGCTTTCAATGAGCAGTTCTTC
V: TRBV28; J: TRBJ1-1; size: .; D: .; CDR3: CASSLRTDEAFF; DNA: TGTGCCAGCAGTTTACGGACAGATGAAGCTTTCTTT
V: TRBV7-9; J: TRBJ1-2; size: .; D: .; CDR3: CASSLDGANYGYTF; DNA: TGTGCCAGCAGCTTAGACGGAGCTAACTATGGCTACACCTTC
V: TRBV6-1; J: TRBJ2-1; size: .; D: .; CDR3: CASSEKESSSYNEQFF; DNA: TGTGCCAGCAGTGAAAAGGAATCGAGCTCCTACAATGAGCAGTTCTTC